This TCR beta chain was observed in a study of T cell responses to AZD1222 COVID-19 vaccine. Germline values: CDR1 SGHDN, CDR2 FVKESK. Trimming removed 0 bases from V and 0 bases from J; junction bases left unmatched: 14. There are 20 residues in the CDR3. Data came from immunoSEQ multiplex PCR; TCRdb stores just in-frame clones and leaves some out. The sample includes 150,000 to 200,000 clones, approximately 93% seen only once; the top ten take approximately 4%. Concerning this clone itself: As yet, its antigen is unknown.

Overall study results and limits: Spike was spanned by vaccine-associated CD4 TCRs, which were dominant at 160-218 and 743-854. Clonal diversity was possibly underestimated, and the donors were mostly white British, with more females. The reported proportion of spike-specific TCRs targeting unmutated variant regions was nearly half.

This chain links TRBV14 with TRBJ1-1; 9 bases are a match to TRBD1. This sample comprised peripheral blood, obtained on day 0 of AZD1222 vaccination. This clonotype was sampled from an adult in good health. This chain's CDR3 is CASSQEMGLGTGSMNTEAFF. CDR3 DNA sequence: TGTGCCAGCAGCCAAGAAATGGGCCTTGGGACAGGGAGTATGAACACTGAAGCTTTCTTT. Full variable domain (rest looked up from reference TRBV14 and TRBJ1-1): EAGVTQFPSHSVIEKGQTVTLRCDPISGHDNLYWYRRVMGKEIKFLLHFVKESKQDESGMPNNRFLAERTGGTYSTLKVQPAELEDSGVYFCASSQEMGLGTGSMNTEAFFGQGTRLTVV.